This entry lists 16 T cell receptor beta chains sequenced from one sample in a study of blood T cell repertoires in COVID-19 (dated by TCRdb to 2020 to 2022). The library relied on the immunoSEQ multiplex PCR assay. TCRdb limited this immuneACCESS table to in-frame rearrangements with V and J called. A share of clones is missing; checked studies link under half to unresolved V genes, and the rest is unexplained. For this sample there are 45,000 to 55,000 clones; around 72% appear just once. The ten largest clones add up to 15% of the sample. The sample taken for sequencing was peripheral blood. These receptors all come from a human donor with active or convalescent COVID-19. The donor label of this sample is uncertain.

The rearrangement links TRBV10-1 to TRBJ2-3, with 13 bases lining up with TRBD2. The CDR3 spans 17 residues. Germline lookup yields CDR1 WNHNN and CDR2 SYGVQD (reference sequence). The ends lost 6 bases at V and 2 bases at J; junction bases unmatched: 8. The CDR3 coding sequence is TGCGCCAGCAGCCCCGGGACTAGCGGGGCCTTCACAGATACGCAGTATTTT. Its protein product is CASSPGTSGAFTDTQYF.

The chain has TRBV11-3 and TRBJ2-7, with D maybe TRBD2 (6 bases). Germline V gives CDR1 SGHNT, CDR2 YENEEA. The V end was cut by 5 bases, the J end by 3 bases, with 8 bases between. The CDR3 extends over 12 amino acids. The CDR3 spells CASSRGGYEQYF. The DNA for the CDR3 is TGTGCCAGCAGCCGGGGAGGCTACGAGCAGTACTTC.

This sequence joins TRBV11-2 and TRBJ1-5; D unresolved. CDR1 is SGHAT, CDR2 FQNNGV, per germline. Trimming shortened V by 0 bases and J by 7 bases, and 10 bases separated the two germline ends. The CDR3 has 14 residues. The CDR3 protein is CASSLEGPGQPQHF. The CDR3 DNA reads TGTGCCAGCAGCTTAGAAGGCCCGGGGCAGCCCCAGCATTTT.

V and J are TRBV9 and TRBJ2-7, with no clear D. Looked up from germline, CDR1 is SGDLS and CDR2 is YYNGEE. With 0 bases removed from V and 0 bases from J, the gap between germline ends came to 10 bases. The CDR3 length is 15 residues. CDR3 loop: CASSVGPPPSYEQYF. The DNA for the CDR3 is TGTGCCAGCAGCGTAGGGCCACCCCCCTCCTACGAGCAGTACTTC.

This clone was seen ten or more times. The V gene is TRBV28, the J gene TRBJ1-2; 9 nucleotides line up with TRBD1. Germline values: CDR1 MDHEN, CDR2 SYDVKM. The trim removed 3 bases at V and 1 base at J, leaving 9 bases unmatched. CDR3 size: 17 residues. The CDR3 region has the DNA TGTGCCAGCAGTTTCATCAATCCGGGACAGGGTAACTATGGCTACACCTTC. Its protein product is CASSFINPGQGNYGYTF.

DNA for the CDR3: TGTGCCAGCAGCTTAGGACAGGGGGTGATCAATCAGCCCCAGCATTTT. Amino acid sequence: CASSLGQGVINQPQHF. The chain couples TRBV7-8 to TRBJ1-5, with 9 bases identical to TRBD1. Germline loops: CDR1 SGHVS, CDR2 FQNEAQ. This CDR3 is built from 16 residues. V lost 1 base, J lost 3 bases, and 4 bases stayed unmatched. Full variable domain (outside the CDR3, taken from reference TRBV7-8 and TRBJ1-5): GAGVSQSPRYKVAKRGQDVALRCDPISGHVSLFWYQQALGQGPEFLTYFQNEAQLDKSGLPSDRFFAERPEGSVSTLKIQRTQQEDSAVYLCASSLGQGVINQPQHFGDGTRLSIL.

The CDR3 spells CASSLVDGWTKGYTF. CDR3 coding DNA: TGTGCCAGCAGCTTAGTAGATGGATGGACAAAAGGCTACACCTTC. V usage is TRBV7-2 and J usage is TRBJ1-2; D might be TRBD1 (5 bases). The CDR3 totals 15 residues. Per germline, CDR1 SGHTA and CDR2 FQGNSA. The ends were cut back, 1 base at V and 8 bases at J, with 17 bases in the middle.

This clone was observed once. V usage is TRBV5-4 and J usage is TRBJ2-1, with D unresolved. The germline CDR1 and CDR2 sequences are SGHNT and YYREEE (reference sequence). This CDR3 is 12 amino acids long. Trimming removed 2 bases from V and 12 bases from J, with 12 bases in between. This chain's CDR3 is CASSFERGGQFF. CDR3 DNA sequence: TGTGCCAGCAGCTTTGAGCGCGGTGGGCAGTTCTTC.

The CDR3 loop is CASIQTGILNTEAFF. In DNA, the CDR3 is TGTGCCAGCATTCAGACAGGGATCTTAAACACTGAAGCTTTCTTT. The rearrangement uses TRBV25-1 and TRBJ1-1, with TRBD1 matching 7 bases. Germline V gene sequence: CDR1 MGHDK, CDR2 SYGVNS. The CDR3 loop spans 15 amino acids. Trimming at V came to 7 bases and at J to 2 bases, leaving 10 bases not matched to a gene. The full variable domain, with the rest looked up from reference TRBV25-1 and TRBJ1-1, is EADIYQTPRYLVIGTGKKITLECSQTMGHDKMYWYQQDPGMELHLIHYSYGVNSTEKGDLSSESTVSRIRTEHFPLTLESARPSHTSQYLCASIQTGILNTEAFFGQGTRLTVV.

The chain uses TRBV5-1 and TRBJ2-5, with TRBD1 identical over 11 bases. V lost 4 bases and J lost 1; bases outside the gene matches: 3. Germline-derived CDR1 and CDR2 are SGHRS and YFSETQ. CDR3 length: 15 amino acids. CDR3 DNA: TGCGCCAGCAGCGGACAGGGGGCCCCCCAAGAGACCCAGTACTTC. It codes for CASSGQGAPQETQYF.

The chain employs TRBV2 and TRBJ1-6, with a tentative D call TRBD1 (5 bases). CDR1 and CDR2 (germline): SNHLY, FYNNEI. V was pared by 6 bases and J by 1 base, with 10 bases between. The CDR3 is 15 residues long. The CDR3 reads CASRQGASYNSPLHF. CDR3 coding DNA: TGTGCCAGCAGGCAGGGTGCTTCCTATAATTCACCCCTCCACTTT.

The CDR3 nucleotides are TGTGCCAGCAGGGGCCGGGGGGTTGGTGAGCAGTTCTTC. Amino acids: CASRGRGVGEQFF. The chain couples TRBV6-5 to TRBJ2-1; 7 bases map to TRBD2. The ends lost 6 bases at V and 9 bases at J; junction bases unmatched: 8. This CDR3 is 13 amino acids long. Germline V gives CDR1 MNHEY, CDR2 SVGAGI.

The rearrangement links TRBV24-1 to TRBJ2-7; 7 nucleotides align to TRBD1. The CDR3 contains 15 residues. The junction had 6 bases not matched to a gene; V was cut back by 3 bases and J by 2 bases. The germline gives CDR1 KGHDR, CDR2 SFDVKD. The CDR3 bases are TGTGCCACCAGTGATATCGACAGGGAACCCTACGAGCAGTACTTC. Translating gives CATSDIDREPYEQYF.

The rearrangement links TRBV6-5 to TRBJ1-3, with unresolved D. CDR1 is MNHEY and CDR2 is SVGAGI in the germline V gene. The CDR3 covers 13 residues. V was shortened by 9 bases and J by 4 bases, with 13 bases between the two germline ends. The CDR3 DNA reads as TGTGCCAGATTGACTGGGGAGGGAAACACCATATATTTT. Protein: CARLTGEGNTIYF.

This clone came up once. The rearrangement joins TRBV12-5 to TRBJ1-5; 10 nucleotides agree with TRBD1. Germline V gene lookup returns CDR1 LGHNT and CDR2 FRNRAP. With V trimmed by 7 bases and J by 5 bases, 14 bases remained unmatched. CDR3 length: 17 amino acids. CDR3 nucleotides: TGTGCTAGTGACCTACCCCCGGGACAGGGGATCCATCAGCCCCAGCATTTT. It is translated as CASDLPPGQGIHQPQHF.

This sequence joins TRBV4-3 and TRBJ2-1; D may be TRBD2 (5 bases). The CDR3 covers 16 residues. Trimming stripped 3 bases from V and 1 base from J, with 13 bases between. Germline CDR1 reads LGHNA; CDR2 reads YSLEER. The CDR3 loop is CASSHERRLSYNEQFF. The DNA for the CDR3 is TGCGCCAGCAGCCATGAACGGAGGCTGTCCTACAATGAGCAGTTCTTC.